The clone carrying this T cell receptor (beta chain) has more than one count but fewer than ten. What it recognizes is unknown. The germline V gene has CDR1 SGHAT and CDR2 FQNNGV. The junction had 9 bases not matched to a gene; V was cut back by 5 bases and J by 0 bases. CDR3 length equals 18 residues. This sample is part of a study of T cells in Graves' hyperthyroidism and ophthalmopathy. Uncontrolled infection, other autoimmune disease, pregnancy or lactation excluded patients. The investigators amplified TCR beta CDR3 regions from RNA transcripts. First-round RT-PCR targeting the TCR CDR3 was performed with the HTBI primer set. From the multiplex PCR reads, TCRdb called clonotypes with MiXCR, one entry per CDR3 protein. Counted here are over 400,000 distinct CDR3 sequences, about 20% occurring once; the ten biggest clones make up about 49%. Study-level findings and limits: Ophthalmopathy and stable hyperthyroidism were separated by a 13 V-J model.

V usage is TRBV11-2 and J usage is TRBJ2-2; TRBD2 matches at 10 bases. Sequenced input: blood. This receptor was identified in a woman aged 65 to 85 with Graves' ophthalmopathy. Written as DNA, the CDR3 is TGTGCCAGCAGCCTTCTCCCGGGACTAGCGTCGAACACCGGGGAGCTGTTTTTT. Translating it yields CASSLLPGLASNTGELFF.